What follows are 18 T cell receptor beta chains derived from one specimen sequenced in a study of technical replicates of blood from four donors. This table comes from immunoSEQ multiplex PCR, and its TCRdb copy is limited to in-frame clones, with some not included. The sample has 45,000 to 65,000 clones; less than 95% are singletons. Sequenced: T cells isolated from PBMCs. All receptors come from a human donor in good health.

The V call is TRBV18, the J call TRBJ1-2; D perhaps matches TRBD1 (6 bases). Germline CDR1 KGHSH, CDR2 LQKENI. Trimming shortened V by 3 bases and J by 4 bases, and 12 bases separated the two germline ends. The length of the CDR3 is 14 residues. CDR3 loop: CASSPFGQTYGYTF. In nucleotides, the CDR3 is TGTGCCAGCTCACCCTTCGGACAGACCTATGGCTACACCTTC.

V usage is TRBV18 and J usage is TRBJ1-1; D gene unclear. Germline CDR1 is KGHSH and CDR2 is LQKENI. V lost 6 bases and J lost 0, with 8 bases in between. This CDR3 has 13 residues. The CDR3 nucleotides read TGTGCCAGCTCTCCTCAGTTGAACACTGAAGCTTTCTTT. Protein sequence: CASSPQLNTEAFF.

The chain carries TRBV15 and TRBJ2-1; 10 bases line up with TRBD2. In germline, CDR1 is LNHNV, CDR2 YYDKDF (reference sequence). CDR3 length: 19 residues. The V segment lost 3 bases and the J segment 7 bases; nucleotides outside the gene matches: 18. In DNA form, the CDR3 reads TGTGCCACCAGCAGTTATCTAGCGGGAGAGTTCTTAACGGGGAATGAGCAGTTCTTC. It specifies CATSSYLAGEFLTGNEQFF.

J is TRBJ2-1 and V is TRBV6-5; D possibly corresponds to TRBD1 (5 bases). This CDR3 is 13 amino acids long. The V and J ends lost 4 bases and 5 bases respectively, with 9 bases between them. The V gene's germline CDR1 is MNHEY and CDR2 SVGAGI. The CDR3 bases are TGTGCCAGCAGTTTCTACAGGAACAATGAGCAGTTCTTC. This encodes CASSFYRNNEQFF.

The rearrangement joins TRBV18 to TRBJ1-1; TRBD1 might be the D (6 bases). From germline, CDR1 is KGHSH and CDR2 LQKENI. The CDR3 has 14 amino acids. Trimming stripped 5 bases from V and 3 bases from J, with 13 bases between. CDR3 in amino acids: CASSDQGIDTEAFF. The CDR3 DNA sequence: TGTGCCAGCTCAGACCAGGGGATCGACACTGAAGCTTTCTTT.

The gene calls are TRBV12-5 and TRBJ2-3, with D possibly matching TRBD1 (6 bases). There are 15 residues in the CDR3. Germline lookup yields CDR1 LGHNT and CDR2 FRNRAP. V shed 0 bases and J shed 6 bases, with 13 bases lying between them. The CDR3 sequence: CASGLVLRQADTQYF. In DNA, the CDR3 is TGTGCTAGTGGTTTGGTACTCCGACAGGCGGATACGCAGTATTTT.

The chain recombines TRBV28 with TRBJ2-2; D is perhaps TRBD2 (6 bases). This CDR3 has 15 residues. V lost 7 bases and J lost 3, with 15 bases in between. CDR1 and CDR2 from the germline V gene are MDHEN and SYDVKM. CDR3 nucleotide sequence: TGTGCCAGCAAAGAGAGCTGGGGGGACACCGGGGAGCTGTTTTTT. Translated, it gives CASKESWGDTGELFF.

The CDR3 nucleotides are TGTGCCACCCTCGGGACAGTGGCCAAAAACATTCAGTACTTC. Residues: CATLGTVAKNIQYF. This rearrangement joins TRBV28 to TRBJ2-4; 7 bases match TRBD1. The CDR3 is 14 amino acids. The trim removed 10 bases at V and 1 base at J, leaving 7 bases unmatched. The V gene's germline CDR1 is MDHEN and CDR2 SYDVKM.

The chain is built from TRBV28 and TRBJ2-7, with D maybe TRBD2 (6 bases). The germline gives CDR1 MDHEN, CDR2 SYDVKM. Trimming cost V 5 bases and J 1 base, with 9 bases left between them. The CDR3 spans 13 residues. This CDR3 reads CASSNGGSYEQYF. The CDR3 DNA reads as TGTGCCAGCAGTAACGGGGGATCCTACGAGCAGTACTTC.

The chain combines TRBV5-1 with TRBJ1-2; maybe TRBD1 (6 bases). Germline V gene sequence: CDR1 SGHRS, CDR2 YFSETQ. This CDR3 spans 13 amino acids. The V and J ends lost 0 bases and 7 bases respectively, with 10 bases between them. CDR3 nucleotide sequence: TGCGCCAGCAGCTTGGACAGGGTATTTGGCTACACCTTC. This encodes CASSLDRVFGYTF.

This chain joins TRBV18 and TRBJ1-5; D remains unclear. Germline loops: CDR1 KGHSH, CDR2 LQKENI. V lost 2 bases and J lost 0, with 11 bases in between. The CDR3 sequence is 16 residues long. CDR3 loop: CASSPTDYGSNQPQHF. In DNA form, the CDR3 reads TGTGCCAGCTCACCAACAGATTACGGTAGCAATCAGCCCCAGCATTTT.

This rearrangement joins TRBV7-2 to TRBJ2-3; perhaps TRBD1 as D (6 bases). The ends were cut back, 1 base at V and 5 bases at J, with 16 bases in the middle. This CDR3 spans 16 amino acids. Germline V gives CDR1 SGHTA, CDR2 FQGNSA. This CDR3 is CASSLVSRGHQDTQYF. DNA of the CDR3: TGTGCCAGCAGCTTAGTGAGTAGGGGACACCAAGATACGCAGTATTTT.

This chain connects TRBV14 to TRBJ1-6; TRBD1 aligns across 8 bases. The CDR3 spans 14 residues. Germline CDR1 reads SGHDN; CDR2 reads FVKESK. V shed 5 bases and J 7 bases; nucleotides not matched to a gene: 4. The CDR3 reads CASSTTGANSPLHF. The CDR3 bases are TGTGCCAGCAGCACGACAGGGGCCAATTCACCCCTCCACTTT.

About this clone itself: Additional DNA sequences in this sample encode the identical CDR3. The gene calls are TRBV5-5 and TRBJ1-1; D not certain. The CDR3 has 13 amino acids. The germline V gene has CDR1 SGHKS and CDR2 YYEKEE (reference sequence). The V end was cut by 0 bases, the J end by 1 base, with 4 bases between. CDR3 coding DNA: TGTGCCAGCAGCTTGGGGAGGAACACTGAAGCTTTCTTT. As protein: CASSLGRNTEAFF.

The chain joins TRBV6-5 to TRBJ1-2, with 11 positions matching TRBD1. Looked up from germline, CDR1 is MNHEY and CDR2 is SVGAGI. V lost 2 bases and J lost 8; bases outside the gene matches: 7. The CDR3 has 15 residues. The CDR3, as DNA: TGTGCCAGCAGTTACACCGGGACAGGGGGTGAAGGCTACACCTTC. Protein product: CASSYTGTGGEGYTF.

This sequence joins TRBV6-5 and TRBJ2-3; 8 positions agree with TRBD2. With 8 bases clipped from V and 6 bases from J, the junction kept 10 bases outside the gene matches. The CDR3 has 14 residues. The germline V gene encodes CDR1 MNHEY and CDR2 SVGAGI. Here the CDR3 DNA reads TGTGCCAGCGGGTTAGCGGGGTGGATGGATACGCAGTATTTT. Residues: CASGLAGWMDTQYF.

About this clone: One end of the junction varies from germline; a read error may be responsible. The chain joins TRBV9 to TRBJ2-1, with 12 bases identical to TRBD2. CDR1 is SGDLS, CDR2 YYNGEE, per germline. The CDR3 is 14 amino acids. CDR3 sequence: CASSVTSGGSEKFF. The DNA for the CDR3 is TGTGCCAGCAGCGTGACTAGCGGGGGATCTGAGAAGTTCTTC.

This clone came up once. This sequence joins TRBV7-3 and TRBJ2-2; 8 bases line up with TRBD2. Germline V gene data show CDR1 as SGHTA and CDR2 as FQGTGA. J gave up 3 bases and V 7 bases, and 10 bases lay outside the gene matches. CDR3 length: 16 residues. Written as DNA, the CDR3 is TGTGCCAGCACCTTCCCGGGGGGGGAGGACACCGGGGAGCTGTTTTTT. Translated: CASTFPGGEDTGELFF.